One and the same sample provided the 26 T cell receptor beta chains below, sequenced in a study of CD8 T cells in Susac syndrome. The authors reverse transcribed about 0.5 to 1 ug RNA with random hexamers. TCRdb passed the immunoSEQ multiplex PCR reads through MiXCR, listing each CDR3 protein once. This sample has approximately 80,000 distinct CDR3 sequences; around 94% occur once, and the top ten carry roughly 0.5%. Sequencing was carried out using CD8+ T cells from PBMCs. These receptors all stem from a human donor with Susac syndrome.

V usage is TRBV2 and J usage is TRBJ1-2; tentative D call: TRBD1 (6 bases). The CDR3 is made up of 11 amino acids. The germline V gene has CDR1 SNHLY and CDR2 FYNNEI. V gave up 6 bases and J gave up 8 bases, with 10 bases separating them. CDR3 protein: CASSDDRGYTF. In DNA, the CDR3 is TGTGCCAGCAGCGATGACAGGGGCTACACCTTC.

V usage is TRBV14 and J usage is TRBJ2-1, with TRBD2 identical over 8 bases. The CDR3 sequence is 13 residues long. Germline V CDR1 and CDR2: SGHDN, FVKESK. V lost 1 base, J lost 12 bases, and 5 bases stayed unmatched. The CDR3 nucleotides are TGTGCCAGCAGCCAAGCCGAGGCGGGGGGGCAGTTCTTC. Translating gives CASSQAEAGGQFF.

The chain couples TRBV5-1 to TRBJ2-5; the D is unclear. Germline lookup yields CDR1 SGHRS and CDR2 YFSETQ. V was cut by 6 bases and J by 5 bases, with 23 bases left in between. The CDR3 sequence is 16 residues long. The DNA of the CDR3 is TGCGCCAGCAACGGAACTGAAGGGATGAGCCTGGAGACCCAGTACTTC. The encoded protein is CASNGTEGMSLETQYF.

This chain's CDR3 is CASRGEAFF. In nucleotides, the CDR3 is TGTGCCAGCAGAGGTGAAGCTTTCTTT. J is TRBJ1-1 and V is TRBV6-1; the D is unclear. The V gene's germline CDR1 is MNHNS and CDR2 SASEGT. V lost 6 bases, J lost 7 bases, and 3 bases lay in between. The CDR3 is 9 amino acids.

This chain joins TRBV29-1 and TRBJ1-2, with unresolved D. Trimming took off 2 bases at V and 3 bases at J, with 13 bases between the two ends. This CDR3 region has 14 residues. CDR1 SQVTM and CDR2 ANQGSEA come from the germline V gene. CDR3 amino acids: CSVETRSLYYGYTF. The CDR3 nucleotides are TGCAGCGTTGAAACCCGGTCACTCTACTATGGCTACACCTTC.

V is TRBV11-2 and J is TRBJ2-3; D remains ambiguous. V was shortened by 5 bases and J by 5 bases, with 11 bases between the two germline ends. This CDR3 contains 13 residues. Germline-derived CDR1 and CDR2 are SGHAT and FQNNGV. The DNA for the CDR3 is TGTGCCAGCAGCGGTAGTTCGGTAGATACGCAGTATTTT. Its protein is CASSGSSVDTQYF.

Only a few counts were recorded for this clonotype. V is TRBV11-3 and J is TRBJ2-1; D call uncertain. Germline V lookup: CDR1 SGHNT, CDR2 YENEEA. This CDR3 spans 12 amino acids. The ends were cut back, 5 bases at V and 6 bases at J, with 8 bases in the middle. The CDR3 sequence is CASSGWGNEQFF. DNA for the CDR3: TGTGCCAGCAGCGGCTGGGGCAATGAGCAGTTCTTC.

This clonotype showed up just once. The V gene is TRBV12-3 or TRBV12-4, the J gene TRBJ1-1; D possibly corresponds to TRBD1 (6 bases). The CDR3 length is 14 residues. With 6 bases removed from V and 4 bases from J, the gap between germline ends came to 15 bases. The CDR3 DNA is TGTGCCAGCAGCCCCGGACAGTCCGTCACTGAAGCTTTCTTT. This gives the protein CASSPGQSVTEAFF.

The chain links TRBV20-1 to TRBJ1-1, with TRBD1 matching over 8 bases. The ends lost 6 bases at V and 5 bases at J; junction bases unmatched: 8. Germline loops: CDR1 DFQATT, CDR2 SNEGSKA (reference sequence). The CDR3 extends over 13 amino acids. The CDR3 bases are TGCAGTGCCCAGACAGGGGCGGATACTGAAGCTTTCTTT. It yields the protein CSAQTGADTEAFF.

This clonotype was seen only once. This CDR3 is CASSSMDNYNEQFF. In DNA form, the CDR3 reads TGTGCCAGCAGCTCTATGGACAACTACAATGAGCAGTTCTTC. This chain connects TRBV7-9 to TRBJ2-1, with D possibly being TRBD1 (5 bases). The CDR3 consists of 14 residues. The germline V and J ends were trimmed by 4 bases and 3 bases, with 10 bases remaining between them. Germline V CDR1 and CDR2: SEHNR, FQNEAQ (reference sequence).

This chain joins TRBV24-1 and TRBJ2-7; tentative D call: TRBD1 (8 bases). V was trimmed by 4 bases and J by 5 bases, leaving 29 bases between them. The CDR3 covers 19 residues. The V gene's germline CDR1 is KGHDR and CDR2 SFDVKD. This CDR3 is CATSDLSRTGTGGGDEQYF. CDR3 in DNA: TGTGCCACCAGTGACCTTTCCCGAACAGGGACAGGAGGGGGGGACGAGCAGTACTTC.

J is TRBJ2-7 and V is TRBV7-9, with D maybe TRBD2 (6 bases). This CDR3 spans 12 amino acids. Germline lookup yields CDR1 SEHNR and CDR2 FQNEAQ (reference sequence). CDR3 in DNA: TGTGCGGGGCGGGGTAGCTCCTACGAGCAGTACTTC. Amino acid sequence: CAGRGSSYEQYF.

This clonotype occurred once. The CDR3 bases are TGTGCCAGCAGTTACTTGGTCGATGGCTACACCTTC. Protein sequence: CASSYLVDGYTF. V usage is TRBV6-6 and J usage is TRBJ1-2; D uncertain. CDR1 is MNHNY and CDR2 is SVGAGI in the germline V gene (reference sequence). CDR3 size: 12 residues. V lost 1 base, J lost 6 bases, and 6 bases lay in between.

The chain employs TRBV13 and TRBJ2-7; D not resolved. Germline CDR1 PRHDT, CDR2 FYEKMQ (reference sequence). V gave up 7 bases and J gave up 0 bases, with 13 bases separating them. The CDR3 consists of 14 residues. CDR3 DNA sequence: TGTGCCAGCACCGACTTAACAGTCTCCTACGAGCAGTACTTC. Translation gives CASTDLTVSYEQYF.

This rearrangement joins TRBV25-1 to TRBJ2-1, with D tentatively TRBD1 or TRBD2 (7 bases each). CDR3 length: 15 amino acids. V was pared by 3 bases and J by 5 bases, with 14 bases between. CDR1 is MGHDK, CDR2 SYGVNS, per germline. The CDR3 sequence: CASSDGQGGDNEQFF. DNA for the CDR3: TGTGCCAGCAGTGACGGGCAGGGGGGGGACAATGAGCAGTTCTTC. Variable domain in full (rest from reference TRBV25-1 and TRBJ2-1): EADIYQTPRYLVIGTGKKITLECSQTMGHDKMYWYQQDPGMELHLIHYSYGVNSTEKGDLSSESTVSRIRTEHFPLTLESARPSHTSQYLCASSDGQGGDNEQFFGPGTRLTVL.

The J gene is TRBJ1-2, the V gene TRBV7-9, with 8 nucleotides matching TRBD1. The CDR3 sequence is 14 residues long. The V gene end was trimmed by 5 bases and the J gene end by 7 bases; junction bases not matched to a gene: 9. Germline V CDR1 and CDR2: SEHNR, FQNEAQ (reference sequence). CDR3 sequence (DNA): TGTGCCAGCAGCCCTGGTGGACAGGGTGTTGGCTACACCTTC. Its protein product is CASSPGGQGVGYTF.

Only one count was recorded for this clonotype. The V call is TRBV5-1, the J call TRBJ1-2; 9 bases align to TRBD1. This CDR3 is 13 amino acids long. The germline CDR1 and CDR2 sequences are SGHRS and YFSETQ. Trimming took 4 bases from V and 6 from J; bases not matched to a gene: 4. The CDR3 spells CASSARDRDGYTF. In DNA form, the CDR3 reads TGCGCCAGCAGCGCCCGGGACAGGGATGGCTACACCTTC.

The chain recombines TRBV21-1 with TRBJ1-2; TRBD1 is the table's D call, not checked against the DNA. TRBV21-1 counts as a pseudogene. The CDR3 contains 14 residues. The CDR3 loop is CAGTGQALGYGYTF. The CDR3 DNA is TGTGCCGGAACCGGACAGGCCCTTGGCTATGGCTACACCTTC.

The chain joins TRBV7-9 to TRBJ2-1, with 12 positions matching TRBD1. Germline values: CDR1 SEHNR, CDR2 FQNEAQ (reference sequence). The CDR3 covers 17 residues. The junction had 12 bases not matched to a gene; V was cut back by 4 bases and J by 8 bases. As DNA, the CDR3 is TGTGCCAGCAGCTCCCCCGGGACAGGGGGCGCTTCGGATGAGCAGTTCTTC. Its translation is CASSSPGTGGASDEQFF.

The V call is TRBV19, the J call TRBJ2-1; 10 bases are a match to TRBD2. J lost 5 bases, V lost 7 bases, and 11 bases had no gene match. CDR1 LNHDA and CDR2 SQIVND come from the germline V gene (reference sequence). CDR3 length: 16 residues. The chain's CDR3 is CASTQRGGQRDNEQFF. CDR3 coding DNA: TGTGCCAGTACCCAGCGGGGGGGGCAGAGAGACAATGAGCAGTTCTTC.

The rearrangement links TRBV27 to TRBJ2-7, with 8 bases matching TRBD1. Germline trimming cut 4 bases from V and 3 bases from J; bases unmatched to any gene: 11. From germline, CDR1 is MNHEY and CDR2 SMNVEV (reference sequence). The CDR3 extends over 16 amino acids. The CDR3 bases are TGTGCCAGCAGTTCCTACGCCGGGACAGGATACTACGAGCAGTACTTC. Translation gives CASSSYAGTGYYEQYF.

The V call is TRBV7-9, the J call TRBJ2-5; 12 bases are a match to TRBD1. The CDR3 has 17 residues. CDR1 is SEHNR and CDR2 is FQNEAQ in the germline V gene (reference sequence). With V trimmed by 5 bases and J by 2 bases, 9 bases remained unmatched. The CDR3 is CASSIRDRGLFQETQYF. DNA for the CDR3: TGTGCCAGCAGCATCCGGGACAGGGGGCTCTTTCAAGAGACCCAGTACTTC.

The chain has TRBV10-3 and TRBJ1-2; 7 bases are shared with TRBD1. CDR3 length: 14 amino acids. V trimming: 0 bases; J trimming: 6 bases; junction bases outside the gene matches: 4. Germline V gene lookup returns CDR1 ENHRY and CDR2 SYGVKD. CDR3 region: CAISESHDRDGYTF. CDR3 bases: TGTGCCATCAGTGAGTCTCACGACAGGGATGGCTACACCTTC.

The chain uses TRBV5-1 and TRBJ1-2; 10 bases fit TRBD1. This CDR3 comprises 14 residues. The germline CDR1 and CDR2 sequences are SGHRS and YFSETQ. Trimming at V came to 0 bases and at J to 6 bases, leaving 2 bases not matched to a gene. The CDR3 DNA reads TGCGCCAGCAGCTTGGGACAGGGGGCTAATGGCTACACCTTC. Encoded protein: CASSLGQGANGYTF.

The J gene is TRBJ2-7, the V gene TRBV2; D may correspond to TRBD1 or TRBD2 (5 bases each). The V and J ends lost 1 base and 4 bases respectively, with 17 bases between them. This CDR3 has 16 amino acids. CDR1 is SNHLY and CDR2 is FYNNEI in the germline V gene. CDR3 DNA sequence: TGTGCCAGCAGTGAAGACGGGGCAGGGAAAAGGTACGAGCAGTACTTC. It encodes CASSEDGAGKRYEQYF.

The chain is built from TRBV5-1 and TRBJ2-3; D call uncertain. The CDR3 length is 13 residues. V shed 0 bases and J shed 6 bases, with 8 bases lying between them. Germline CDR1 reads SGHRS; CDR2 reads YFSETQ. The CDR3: CASSLGRLDTQYF. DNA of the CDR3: TGCGCCAGCAGCTTGGGTAGACTTGATACGCAGTATTTT.